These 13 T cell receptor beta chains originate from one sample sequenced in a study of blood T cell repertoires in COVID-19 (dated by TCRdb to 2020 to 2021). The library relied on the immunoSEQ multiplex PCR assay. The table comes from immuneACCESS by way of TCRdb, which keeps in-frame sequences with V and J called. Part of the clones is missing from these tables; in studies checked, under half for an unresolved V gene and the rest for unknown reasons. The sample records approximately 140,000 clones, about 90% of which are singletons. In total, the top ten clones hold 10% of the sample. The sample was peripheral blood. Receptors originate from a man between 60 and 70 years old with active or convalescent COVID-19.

CDR3 in amino acids: CASSSGTGGVLLNQPQHF. The CDR3, as DNA: TGTGCCAGCAGTTCCGGGACAGGGGGCGTTTTGCTCAATCAGCCCCAGCATTTT. This chain joins TRBV28 and TRBJ1-5, with TRBD1 matching over 12 bases. This CDR3 contains 18 residues. V shed 4 bases and J 3 bases; nucleotides not matched to a gene: 10. Germline CDR1 and CDR2: MDHEN and SYDVKM.

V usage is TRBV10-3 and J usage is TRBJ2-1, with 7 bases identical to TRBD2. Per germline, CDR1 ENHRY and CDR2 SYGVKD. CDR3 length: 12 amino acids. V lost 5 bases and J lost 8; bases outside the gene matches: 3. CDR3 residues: CAISSRGDEQFF. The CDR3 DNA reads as TGTGCCATCAGTTCTCGGGGGGATGAGCAGTTCTTC.

The CDR3 nucleotides are TGTGCCAGCAGCCAAGGTCCGGCCTACGAGCAGTACTTC. It translates to CASSQGPAYEQYF. This chain links TRBV3-1 (or the pseudogene TRBV3-2) with TRBJ2-7, with no clear D. The length of the CDR3 is 13 residues. Trimming stripped 1 base from V and 2 bases from J, with 6 bases between. Germline assignment: CDR1 LGHDT and CDR2 YNNKEL (reference sequence).

The CDR3 DNA sequence: TGTGCCTGGAGTCACGTAGTTGGAAAACTGTTTTTT. It specifies CAWSHVVGKLFF. This chain connects TRBV30 to TRBJ1-4; D is undetermined. Germline CDR1 reads GTSNPN; CDR2 reads SVGIG (reference sequence). The ends were cut back, 2 bases at V and 10 bases at J, with 11 bases in the middle. The CDR3 totals 12 residues.

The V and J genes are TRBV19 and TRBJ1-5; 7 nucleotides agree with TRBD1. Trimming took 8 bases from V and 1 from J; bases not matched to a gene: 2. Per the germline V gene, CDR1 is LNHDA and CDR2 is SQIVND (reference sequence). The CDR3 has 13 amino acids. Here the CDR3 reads CASATGSNQPQHF. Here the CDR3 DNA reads TGTGCCAGTGCGACAGGGAGCAATCAGCCCCAGCATTTT.

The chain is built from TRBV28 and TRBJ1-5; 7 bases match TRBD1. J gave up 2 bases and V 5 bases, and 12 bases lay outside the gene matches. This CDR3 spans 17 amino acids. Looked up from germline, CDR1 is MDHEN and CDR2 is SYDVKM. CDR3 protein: CASSLLPTGVRNQPQHF. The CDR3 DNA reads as TGTGCCAGCAGTCTATTACCTACAGGGGTACGCAATCAGCCCCAGCATTTT.

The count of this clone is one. The CDR3 protein is CASSFRGQGAGRQPQHF. In DNA form, the CDR3 reads TGTGCCAGCAGTTTCCGGGGACAGGGGGCCGGGAGGCAGCCCCAGCATTTT. The rearrangement joins TRBV27 to TRBJ1-5, with TRBD1 matching 12 bases. The length of the CDR3 is 17 residues. The ends lost 3 bases at V and 7 bases at J; junction bases unmatched: 10. Germline assignment: CDR1 MNHEY and CDR2 SMNVEV (reference sequence).

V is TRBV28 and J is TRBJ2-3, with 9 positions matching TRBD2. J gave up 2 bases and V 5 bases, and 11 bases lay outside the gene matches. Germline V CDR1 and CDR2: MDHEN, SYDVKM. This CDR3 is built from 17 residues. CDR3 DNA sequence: TGTGCCAGCAGTACCTGGCGGGCGGGAGGGAACACAGATACGCAGTATTTT. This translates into CASSTWRAGGNTDTQYF.

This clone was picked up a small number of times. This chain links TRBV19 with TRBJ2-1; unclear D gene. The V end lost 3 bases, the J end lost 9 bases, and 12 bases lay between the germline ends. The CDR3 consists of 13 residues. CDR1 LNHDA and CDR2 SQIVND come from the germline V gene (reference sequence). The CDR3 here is CASSIPGGFEQFF. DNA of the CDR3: TGTGCCAGTAGTATCCCCGGTGGTTTTGAGCAGTTCTTC.

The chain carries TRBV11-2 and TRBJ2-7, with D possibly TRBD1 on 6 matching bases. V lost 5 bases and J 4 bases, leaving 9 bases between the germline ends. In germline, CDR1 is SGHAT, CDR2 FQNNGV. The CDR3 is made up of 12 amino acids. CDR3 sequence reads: CASSQDRYEQYF. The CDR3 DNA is TGTGCCAGCAGCCAGGACAGATACGAGCAGTACTTC.

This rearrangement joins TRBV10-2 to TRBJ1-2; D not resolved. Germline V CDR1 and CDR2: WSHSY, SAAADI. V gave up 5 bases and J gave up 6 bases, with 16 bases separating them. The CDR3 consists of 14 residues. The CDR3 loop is CASSSSEGSNGYTF. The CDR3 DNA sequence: TGCGCCAGCAGTTCTAGTGAGGGATCGAATGGCTACACCTTC.

Here the CDR3 DNA reads TGTGCCAGCAGCTTAGAGGCGGCAGCTCCAGATACGCAGTATTTT. Translating gives CASSLEAAAPDTQYF. The genes are TRBV7-6 and TRBJ2-3; D is unresolved. CDR3 length equals 15 residues. Germline lookup yields CDR1 SGHVS and CDR2 FNYEAQ. V was clipped by 1 base and J by 4 bases, with 12 bases between them.

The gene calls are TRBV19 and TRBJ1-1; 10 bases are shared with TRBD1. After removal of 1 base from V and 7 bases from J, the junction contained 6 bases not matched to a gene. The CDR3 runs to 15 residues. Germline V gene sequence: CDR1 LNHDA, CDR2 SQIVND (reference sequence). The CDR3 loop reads CASSIGQGAKNEAFF. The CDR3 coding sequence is TGTGCCAGTAGTATAGGACAGGGGGCTAAGAATGAAGCTTTCTTT.